These 3 T cell receptor beta chains were all obtained from the same sample, sequenced in a study of blood T cell repertoires in COVID-19. Sequencing used immunoSEQ multiplex PCR; TCRdb keeps in-frame clones, though not all of them. The sample lists fewer than 250,000 clones; approximately 84% were seen once. Sequencing input: PBMCs or T cells enriched from blood (not recorded which). These receptor sequences come from a woman under 40 who had recovered from COVID-19.

J is TRBJ2-2 and V is TRBV9; weak D call: TRBD2 (6 bases). The CDR3 is 16 residues long. From germline, CDR1 is SGDLS and CDR2 YYNGEE. V lost 4 bases, J lost 2 bases, and 15 bases lay in between. The CDR3, as DNA: TGTGCCAGCAGCCTGCATAGGCGGGGCAACACCGGGGAGCTGTTTTTT. It yields the protein CASSLHRRGNTGELFF.

The chain is built from TRBV28 and TRBJ2-3, with D uncertain. The CDR3 extends over 13 amino acids. Germline CDR1 MDHEN, CDR2 SYDVKM. Between the trimmed V and J ends, which lost 3 bases and 3 bases, there was a span of 7 bases. The chain's CDR3 is CASSLGLTDTQYF. The CDR3 coding sequence is TGTGCCAGCAGTTTGGGCCTAACAGATACGCAGTATTTT.

This clone was recorded only once. The chain combines TRBV2 with TRBJ2-3; 11 bases are a match to TRBD2. CDR3 length equals 15 residues. The germline V gene has CDR1 SNHLY and CDR2 FYNNEI. The J segment lost 6 bases and the V segment lost 7 bases, leaving 9 bases of the junction unmatched. CDR3 sequence (DNA): TGTGCCAGCACTATAGCGGGGGGGCCAGGGGATACGCAGTATTTT. It is translated as CASTIAGGPGDTQYF.